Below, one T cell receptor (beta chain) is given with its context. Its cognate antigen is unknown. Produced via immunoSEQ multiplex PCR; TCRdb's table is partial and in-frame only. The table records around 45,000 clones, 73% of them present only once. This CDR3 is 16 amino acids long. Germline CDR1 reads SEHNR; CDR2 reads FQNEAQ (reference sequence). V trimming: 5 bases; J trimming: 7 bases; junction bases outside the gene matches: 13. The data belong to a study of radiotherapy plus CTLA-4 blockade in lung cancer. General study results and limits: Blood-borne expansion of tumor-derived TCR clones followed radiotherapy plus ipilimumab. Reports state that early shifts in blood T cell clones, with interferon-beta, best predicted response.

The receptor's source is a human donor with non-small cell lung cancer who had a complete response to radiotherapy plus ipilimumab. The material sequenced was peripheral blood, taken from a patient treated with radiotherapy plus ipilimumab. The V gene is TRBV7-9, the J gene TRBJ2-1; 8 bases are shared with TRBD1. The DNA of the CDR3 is TGTGCCAGCAGCCCCTGGGGCAGGGGGCGTGAGAATGAGCAGTTCTTC. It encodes CASSPWGRGRENEQFF.